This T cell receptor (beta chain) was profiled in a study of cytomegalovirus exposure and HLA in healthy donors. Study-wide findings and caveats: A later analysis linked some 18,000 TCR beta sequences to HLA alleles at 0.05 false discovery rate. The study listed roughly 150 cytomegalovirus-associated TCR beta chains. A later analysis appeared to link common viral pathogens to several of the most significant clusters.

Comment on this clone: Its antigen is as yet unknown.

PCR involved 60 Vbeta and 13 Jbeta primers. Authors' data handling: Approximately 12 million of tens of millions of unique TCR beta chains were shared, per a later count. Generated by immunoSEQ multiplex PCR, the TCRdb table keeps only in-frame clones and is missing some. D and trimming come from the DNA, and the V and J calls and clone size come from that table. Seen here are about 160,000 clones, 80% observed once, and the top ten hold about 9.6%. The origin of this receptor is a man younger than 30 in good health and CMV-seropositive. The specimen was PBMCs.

CDR3 in amino acids: CASSSTSGRVKFF. The CDR3 bases are TGTGCCAGCAGCTCGACTAGCGGGAGGGTAAAGTTCTTC. J is TRBJ2-1 and V is TRBV7-2, with 14 bases aligning to TRBD2. V was pared by 4 bases and J by 14 bases, with 4 bases of the junction left unmatched. This CDR3 comprises 13 residues. Germline V gene data show CDR1 as SGHTA and CDR2 as FQGNSA.